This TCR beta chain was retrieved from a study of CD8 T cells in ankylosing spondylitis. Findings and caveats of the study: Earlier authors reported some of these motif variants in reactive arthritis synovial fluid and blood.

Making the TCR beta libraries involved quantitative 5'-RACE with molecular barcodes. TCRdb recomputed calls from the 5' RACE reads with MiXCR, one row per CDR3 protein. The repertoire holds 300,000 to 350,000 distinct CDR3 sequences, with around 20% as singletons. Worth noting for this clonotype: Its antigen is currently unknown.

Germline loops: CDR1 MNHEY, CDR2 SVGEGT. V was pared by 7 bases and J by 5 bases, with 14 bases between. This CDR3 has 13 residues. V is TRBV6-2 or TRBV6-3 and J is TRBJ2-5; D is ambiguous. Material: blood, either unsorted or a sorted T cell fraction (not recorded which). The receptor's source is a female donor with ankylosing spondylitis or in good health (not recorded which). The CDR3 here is CASTLSLGETQYF. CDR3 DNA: TGTGCCAGCACTCTAAGCCTAGGGGAGACCCAGTACTTC.